The rows below give T cell receptor beta chains drawn from one sample of a study of shared clonotypes between healthy human individuals. This table comes from immunoSEQ multiplex PCR, and its TCRdb copy is limited to in-frame clones, with some not included. This repertoire shows over a million clones, approximately 70% found once; its top ten account for around 1.5%. Material for sequencing was memory CD4+ T cells sorted from blood. These receptors all come from a man younger than 35 in good health. CDR3s include the opening cysteine and the closing phenylalanine or tryptophan. D genes are given only for firm matches. Clone size is shown for a subset of rows, as once, few, many or a class of expanded clone.

cdr3_aa	cdr3_nt	d_call	v_call	j_call	clone_size	cdr3_length
CASSFRGAYGYTF	TGTGCCAGCAGTTTCCGGGGGGCCTATGGCTACACCTTC	.	TRBV28	TRBJ1-2	.	13
CASSLGGGTSAHDF	TGTGCCAGCAGCTTAGGAGGGGGGACTAGCGCTCATGACTTC	TRBD2	TRBV7-2	TRBJ2-5	.	14
CASSPPRGEGGYTF	TGTGCCAGCAGCCCCCCCCGCGGGGAGGGTGGCTACACCTTC	.	TRBV5-5	TRBJ1-2	.	14
CASSVALPSGGNRNTGELFF	TGTGCCAGCAGCGTAGCCCTCCCGAGCGGGGGGAATAGGAACACCGGGGAGCTGTTTTTT	TRBD2	TRBV9	TRBJ2-2	.	20
CASSQRTTVPTNEKLFF	TGTGCCAGCAGCCAACGTACAACAGTTCCAACTAATGAAAAACTGTTTTTT	.	TRBV7-9	TRBJ1-4	few	17
CASSDDRGRAEAFF	TGTGCCAGCAGTGACGACAGGGGTAGAGCTGAAGCTTTCTTT	TRBD1	TRBV27	TRBJ1-1	few	14
CASSIEGQGADNQPQHF	TGTGCCAGTAGTATAGAGGGACAGGGGGCTGACAATCAGCCCCAGCATTTT	TRBD1	TRBV19	TRBJ1-5	.	17
CASSLPGPVFF	TGTGCCAGCAGCCTCCCGGGACCGGTGTTTTTT	.	TRBV11-2	TRBJ1-4	.	11
CATSRWSGSGTDTQYF	TGTGCCACCAGCAGATGGAGCGGGAGTGGAACAGATACGCAGTATTTT	TRBD2	TRBV15	TRBJ2-3	.	16
CASSYSGTRGSGEQYF	TGTGCCAGCAGTTACTCTGGGACTAGAGGTTCGGGTGAGCAGTACTTC	TRBD2	TRBV6-5	TRBJ2-7	.	16
CASSLSGNELTYEQYF	TGCGCCAGCAGCTTGTCGGGTAACGAGCTTACCTACGAGCAGTACTTC	.	TRBV5-1	TRBJ2-7	.	16
CASSRDRGLETQYF	TGCGCCAGCAGTAGGGACAGGGGGTTGGAGACCCAGTACTTC	TRBD1	TRBV5-1	TRBJ2-5	.	14
CASSSGQGAPTNEKLFF	TGTGCCAGCAGCTCCGGACAGGGGGCGCCTACTAATGAAAAACTGTTTTTT	TRBD1	TRBV27	TRBJ1-4	.	17
CASWGRDSNQPQHF	TGTGCCAGCTGGGGACGAGATAGCAATCAGCCCCAGCATTTT	.	TRBV6-6	TRBJ1-5	many	14
CASSELGPWETQYF	TGTGCCAGCAGTGAACTGGGTCCCTGGGAGACCCAGTACTTC	.	TRBV6-1	TRBJ2-5	.	14
CASTSTGGGYGYTF	TGTGCCAGTACCTCGACAGGGGGCGGCTATGGCTACACCTTC	TRBD1	TRBV19	TRBJ1-2	.	14
CASSLRQGAGELFF	TGTGCCAGCAGCTTAAGACAGGGGGCCGGGGAGCTGTTTTTT	TRBD1	TRBV7-9	TRBJ2-2	few	14
CASSRDRAHEQYF	TGTGCCAGCAGCAGGGACAGGGCCCACGAGCAGTACTTC	TRBD1	TRBV11-1	TRBJ2-7	.	13
CASSYKRSTDTQYF	TGTGCCAGCAGTTACAAAAGGAGCACAGATACGCAGTATTTT	.	TRBV6-5	TRBJ2-3	.	14
CAWSVQTNTQYF	TGTGCCTGGAGTGTACAGACAAATACGCAGTATTTT	.	TRBV30	TRBJ2-3	few	12
CASSAATGELFF	TGTGCCAGCAGCGCCGCCACCGGGGAGCTGTTTTTT	.	TRBV7-2	TRBJ2-2	.	12
CASSSGAGGPGANVLTF	TGTGCCAGCAGCAGCGGGGCAGGGGGCCCTGGGGCCAACGTCCTGACTTTC	.	TRBV11-3	TRBJ2-6	.	17
CASSAGAETQYF	TGTGCCAGCTCGGCCGGGGCGGAGACCCAGTACTTC	.	TRBV19	TRBJ2-5	few	12
CASSLVSGQGNTEAFF	TGCGCCAGCAGCTTGGTTTCTGGGCAGGGGAACACTGAAGCTTTCTTT	.	TRBV5-1	TRBJ1-1	.	16
CASSGTGGKGTGELFF	TGCGCCAGCAGCGGAACAGGGGGCAAAGGAACCGGGGAGCTGTTTTTT	TRBD1	TRBV5-1	TRBJ2-2	.	16
CASRPGTGDNYGYTF	TGTGCCAGCCGCCCCGGGACAGGGGATAACTATGGCTACACCTTC	TRBD1	TRBV2	TRBJ1-2	.	15
CASSERAFSYNSPLHF	TGTGCCAGCAGTGAACGGGCGTTCTCCTATAATTCACCCCTCCACTTT	.	TRBV6-1	TRBJ1-6	.	16
CASSLSTAGQDRGYGYTF	TGTGCCAGCAGCCTATCGACCGCCGGACAGGACCGAGGGTATGGCTACACCTTC	TRBD1	TRBV4-2	TRBJ1-2	.	18
CASRVGLAGSYEQYF	TGTGCCAGCAGGGTCGGACTAGCGGGGTCCTACGAGCAGTACTTC	TRBD2	TRBV7-2	TRBJ2-7	.	15
CASSPDRVNEKLFF	TGTGCCAGCAGCCCGGACAGAGTTAATGAAAAACTGTTTTTT	.	TRBV4-2	TRBJ1-4	.	14
CASTGVTYEQYF	TGTGCCAGCACAGGGGTTACCTACGAGCAGTACTTC	.	TRBV5-6	TRBJ2-7	few	12
CASSSKAQRGTQETQYF	TGTGCCAGCAGTTCCAAGGCCCAGCGGGGGACCCAAGAGACCCAGTACTTC	TRBD2	TRBV14	TRBJ2-5	.	17
CASSESGITEAFF	TGTGCCAGCAGTGAATCCGGGATCACTGAAGCTTTCTTT	.	TRBV2	TRBJ1-1	few	13
CASSIGLGRVYTEAFF	TGTGCCAGTAGTATCGGCTTAGGACGGGTATACACTGAAGCTTTCTTT	.	TRBV19	TRBJ1-1	.	16
CASSQDAPSTIYF	TGTGCCAGCAGCCAGGACGCGCCCAGCACCATATATTTT	.	TRBV7-9	TRBJ1-3	.	13
CAISAYEKGAFF	TGTGCCATCAGTGCTTACGAAAAAGGAGCTTTCTTT	.	TRBV10-3	TRBJ1-1	.	12
CASSMMLAPIQGYTF	TGTGCCAGTAGTATGATGTTGGCGCCCATTCAGGGCTACACCTTC	.	TRBV19	TRBJ1-2	.	15
CASSQQQGASGNTIYF	TGTGCCAGCAGCCAACAACAGGGGGCATCTGGAAACACCATATATTTT	TRBD1	TRBV7-2	TRBJ1-3	once	16
CASSGLLRRYQPQHF	TGTGCCAGCAGCGGGCTTCTCCGACGGTATCAGCCCCAGCATTTT	.	TRBV28	TRBJ1-5	.	15
CASSLGLQSYEQYF	TGTGCCAGCAGCTTGGGGTTGCAGTCCTACGAGCAGTACTTC	.	TRBV7-9	TRBJ2-7	.	14
CASSPSGGVGEQYF	TGTGCCAGCAGCCCCTCGGGGGGGGTGGGGGAGCAGTACTTC	TRBD2	TRBV6-6	TRBJ2-7	many	14
CASSHSSGAGASGYTF	TGTGCCAGCAGCCATTCATCGGGGGCGGGGGCAAGTGGCTACACCTTC	.	TRBV14	TRBJ1-2	.	16
CAISEGIPGGTDTQYF	TGTGCCATCAGTGAAGGTATTCCGGGAGGGACAGATACGCAGTATTTT	TRBD2	TRBV6-1	TRBJ2-3	.	16
CASSVEVGSYEQYF	TGTGCCAGCAGCGTAGAGGTCGGGAGCTACGAGCAGTACTTC	.	TRBV9	TRBJ2-7	few	14
CASSQGRRETQYF	TGTGCCAGCAGCCAGGGCAGAAGGGAGACCCAGTACTTC	.	TRBV14	TRBJ2-5	.	13
CASSLLTTGTGAYEQYF	TGTGCCAGCAGCTTGCTAACAACCGGGACAGGGGCCTACGAGCAGTACTTC	TRBD1	TRBV5-6	TRBJ2-7	.	17
CASSLASGVSDTQYF	TGTGCCAGCAGCTTAGCTAGCGGGGTTTCCGATACGCAGTATTTT	TRBD2	TRBV7-8	TRBJ2-3	.	15
CASSIWQGGGDTQYF	TGTGCCAGTAGTATATGGCAGGGCGGCGGAGATACGCAGTATTTT	.	TRBV19	TRBJ2-3	.	15